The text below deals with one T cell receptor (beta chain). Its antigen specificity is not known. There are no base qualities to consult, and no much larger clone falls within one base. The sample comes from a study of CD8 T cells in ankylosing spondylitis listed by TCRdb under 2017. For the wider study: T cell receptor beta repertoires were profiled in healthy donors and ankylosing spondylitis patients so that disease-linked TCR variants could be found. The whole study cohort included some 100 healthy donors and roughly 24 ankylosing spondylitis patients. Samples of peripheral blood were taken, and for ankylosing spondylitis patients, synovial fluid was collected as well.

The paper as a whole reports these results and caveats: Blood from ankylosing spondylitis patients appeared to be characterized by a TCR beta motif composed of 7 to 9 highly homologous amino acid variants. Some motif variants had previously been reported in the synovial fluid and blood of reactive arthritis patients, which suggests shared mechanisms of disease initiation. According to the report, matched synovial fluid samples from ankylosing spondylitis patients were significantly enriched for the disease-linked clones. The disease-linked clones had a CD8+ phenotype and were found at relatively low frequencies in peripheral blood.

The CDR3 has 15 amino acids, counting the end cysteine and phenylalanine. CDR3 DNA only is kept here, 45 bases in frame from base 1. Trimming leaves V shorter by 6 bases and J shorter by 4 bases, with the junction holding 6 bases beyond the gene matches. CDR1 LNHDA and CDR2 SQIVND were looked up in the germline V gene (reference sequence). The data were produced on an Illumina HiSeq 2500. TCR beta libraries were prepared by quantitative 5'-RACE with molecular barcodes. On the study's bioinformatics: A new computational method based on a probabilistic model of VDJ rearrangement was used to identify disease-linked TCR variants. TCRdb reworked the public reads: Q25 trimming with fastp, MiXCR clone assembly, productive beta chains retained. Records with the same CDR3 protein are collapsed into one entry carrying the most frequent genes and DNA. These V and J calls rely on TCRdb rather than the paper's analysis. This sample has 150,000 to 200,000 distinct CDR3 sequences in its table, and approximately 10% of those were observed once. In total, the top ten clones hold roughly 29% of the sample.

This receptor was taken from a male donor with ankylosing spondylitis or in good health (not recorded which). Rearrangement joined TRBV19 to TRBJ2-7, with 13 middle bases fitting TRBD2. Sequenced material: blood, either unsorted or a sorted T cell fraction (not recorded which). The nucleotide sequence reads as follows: TGTGCCAGTAGGTGGACTAGCGGGGGATCTTACGAGCAGTACTTC. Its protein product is CASRWTSGGSYEQYF.